This T cell receptor beta chain emerged from a study of cytomegalovirus exposure and HLA in healthy donors (dated by TCRdb to 2015 to 2018). Regarding the complete study: According to a later analysis, one platform produced both the roughly 120 validation repertoires and the approximately 600 repertoires of the first cohort. The aim of the study was to test whether cataloging public T cell receptors could identify signatures of past pathogen exposure. A separate validation cohort of about 110 different subjects was used in addition to the 666-subject first cohort. The study combined high-throughput TCR immunosequencing, statistical association of individual TCRs with disease status, and machine learning to predict cytomegalovirus infection status. What the work shows at the level of the full study, not this receptor alone: The classifier was reported to diagnose cytomegalovirus status with high specificity and sensitivity in both the original cohort and the validation cohort. A later analysis lacked HLA typing for the validation cohort, so it scored co-occurrence in that cohort across all 120 or so repertoires. Subsequent analysis determined that TCRs grouped into clusters in the first cohort also showed a tendency toward co-occurrence across the 90 to 150 validation repertoires, and 85% to 95% of cluster scores exceeded 0. A total of fewer than 200 TCR beta chains were listed by the study as associated with cytomegalovirus. A few of the identified cytomegalovirus-associated TCR beta chains were confirmed in vitro to be specific for cytomegalovirus antigens. Across donors, most TCR sequences were observed very rarely, whereas some public TCRs were present in many individuals. It was suggested by the authors that the approach could potentially be generalized to other disease states and immunological phenotypes.

Library construction relied on the immunoSEQ multiplex PCR assay. The authors' analysis ran thus. A statistical classification framework was developed to diagnose cytomegalovirus status using the catalog of TCR beta chain sequences. This is the immuneACCESS table as TCRdb keeps it, with only in-frame sequences that have V and J called. A part of the clones is gone; compared with another copy, unresolved V genes explain less than half, and the rest is unexplained. The DNA was the basis for D and trimming; V, J and clone size are from that table. Present in this sample are 250,000 to 400,000 clones, about 90% of which were seen just once. The ten biggest clones cover roughly 1.2% of the sample. There are 15 amino acids in the CDR3, from cysteine to phenylalanine inclusive. Of the read, only the CDR3 DNA is kept; its 45 bases are in frame from base 1. CDR1 SGHTA and CDR2 FQGTGA are derived from the germline V gene. Germline trimming amounts to 3 bases on V and 4 bases on J, with 5 as the count of junction bases outside the gene matches.

On this clone: The specificity of this receptor is unknown. No base qualities exist here, and no much larger clone lies one base off it.

Donors formed part of the validation cohort, which comprised about 130 subjects and was distinct from the first cohort of fewer than 750 subjects. The TCR comes from a woman in her 30s in good health and CMV-seropositive. The rearrangement joined TRBV7-3 to TRBJ2-1; the junction holds 8 bases that match TRBD1. Sequencing used PBMCs. The base sequence is TGTGCCAGCAGCTTGGTGACAGGGGATTACAATGAGCAGTTCTTC. Translated, it reads CASSLVTGDYNEQFF.